This T cell receptor (beta chain) emerged from a study of shared clonotypes between healthy human individuals. Points from the study as a whole: Rarefaction showed sorted-subset sequencing was incomplete despite large depth. The researchers took only blood, and tissue repertoires probably look different.

Naive-designated CD8 cells lacked CD45RO, were positively enriched for CCR7, and omitted terminally differentiated effector memory CD45RA+ cells. A word on this clone: Its antigen is unknown.

The CDR3 has 13 residues. V shed 1 base and J shed 8 bases, with 10 bases lying between them. The germline V gene encodes CDR1 MGHDK and CDR2 SYGVNS. Each subset's genomic DNA was shared equally among a number of immunoSEQ plates. Per the authors' pipeline: Filtering was not the same, since immunoSEQ gave junction-only sequences without quality scores. Repertoires were generated with immunoSEQ multiplex PCR, while TCRdb's copy carries only in-frame clones and drops some. The DNA was the basis for D and trimming; V, J and clone size are from that table. This table holds millions of clones, about 95% found once.

The chain couples TRBV25-1 to TRBJ2-3; unclear D gene. The TCR was taken from a man aged 18 to 30 in good health. The source material was naive CD8+ T cells sorted from blood. CDR3 region: CASSEFVSGTQYF. CDR3 DNA: TGTGCCAGCAGTGAATTCGTTAGTGGTACGCAGTATTTT.